The 10 T cell receptor beta chains given below trace back to one sample, sequenced in a study of T cells in Graves' hyperthyroidism and ophthalmopathy. Researchers took RNA transcripts and amplified the TCR beta CDR3 regions from them. In the first-round RT-PCR of the TCR CDR3, the HTBI primer set was used. Each CDR3 protein gets one entry after TCRdb re-called the multiplex PCR reads with MiXCR. The table records hundreds of thousands of distinct CDR3 sequences, less than 15% of them present only once. Sequencing was done on a sample of blood. These receptor sequences come from a woman younger than 30 with Graves' hyperthyroidism.

This clonotype was observed at least ten times. The genes are TRBV7-8 and TRBJ2-5; 12 nucleotides match TRBD2. Per the germline V gene, CDR1 is SGHVS and CDR2 is FQNEAQ. Trimming took 5 bases from V and 5 from J; bases not matched to a gene: 9. The CDR3 is 16 amino acids. Here the CDR3 DNA reads TGTGCCAGCAGCCTTCCTAGCGGGAGGGACAGGGAGACCCAGTACTTC. Its protein product is CASSLPSGRDRETQYF.

The J gene is TRBJ2-1, the V gene TRBV5-4; weak D call: TRBD1 (6 bases). The CDR3 sequence is 16 residues long. V gave up 0 bases and J gave up 2 bases, with 12 bases separating them. Germline V gene data show CDR1 as SGHNT and CDR2 as YYREEE (reference sequence). The CDR3 loop is CASSLEGHLTYNEQFF. The CDR3 nucleotides are TGTGCCAGCAGCTTGGAGGGACACCTCACCTACAATGAGCAGTTCTTC.

This clonotype was seen repeatedly, ten times or more. This rearrangement joins TRBV29-1 to TRBJ2-7; perhaps TRBD1 as D (5 bases). Trimming removed 3 bases from V and 3 bases from J, with 12 bases in between. Germline CDR1 and CDR2: SQVTM and ANQGSEA. The CDR3 is 13 amino acids. The CDR3 sequence is CSVEDNPGYEQYF. The CDR3 nucleotides read TGCAGCGTTGAGGACAATCCTGGCTACGAGCAGTACTTC.

This clonotype was counted between two and nine times. The rearrangement uses TRBV5-1 and TRBJ2-1, with D hard to call. The CDR3 runs 13 residues. The germline CDR1 and CDR2 sequences are SGHRS and YFSETQ. V was shortened by 1 base and J by 8 bases, with 10 bases between the two germline ends. CDR3 sequence reads: CASSLTGNYEQFF. DNA for the CDR3: TGCGCCAGCAGCTTGACCGGAAACTATGAGCAGTTCTTC. The full variable domain, completed using reference TRBV5-1 and TRBJ2-1, is KAGVTQTPRYLIKTRGQQVTLSCSPISGHRSVSWYQQTPGQGLQFLFEYFSETQRNKGNFPGRFSGRQFSNSRSEMNVSTLELGDSALYLCASSLTGNYEQFFGPGTRLTVL.

This rearrangement joins TRBV6-1 to TRBJ2-1; D is possibly TRBD1 or TRBD2 (6 bases each). There are 14 residues in the CDR3. The germline V gene has CDR1 MNHNS and CDR2 SASEGT. The V and J ends lost 8 bases and 2 bases respectively, with 13 bases between them. In DNA form, the CDR3 reads TGTGCCAGCCTCCGGGGGACACCCTACAATGAGCAGTTCTTC. Translated: CASLRGTPYNEQFF.

This clonotype was seen ten or more times. The V gene is TRBV2, the J gene TRBJ2-1; no reliable D call. V lost 4 bases and J 9 bases, leaving 7 bases between the germline ends. Germline V CDR1 and CDR2: SNHLY, FYNNEI. CDR3 length: 11 residues. This CDR3 is CASSVAVEQFF. The DNA for the CDR3 is TGTGCCAGCAGTGTGGCGGTTGAGCAGTTCTTC.

This chain joins TRBV7-3 and TRBJ2-1; possible D gene TRBD2, 6 bases. The CDR3 has 14 residues. Germline lookup yields CDR1 SGHTA and CDR2 FQGTGA. Trimming took 2 bases from V and 8 from J, leaving 13 bases between them. The CDR3 region is CASSLAGPLDEQFF. The CDR3 region has the DNA TGTGCCAGCAGCTTAGCGGGACCCCTGGATGAGCAGTTCTTC. The entire variable domain, with the rest obtained from reference TRBV7-3 and TRBJ2-1, is as follows: GAGVSQTPSNKVTEKGKYVELRCDPISGHTALYWYRQSLGQGPEFLIYFQGTGAADDSGLPNDRFFAVRPEGSVSTLKIQRTERGDSAVYLCASSLAGPLDEQFFGPGTRLTVL.

This clonotype showed up just a few times. Here the CDR3 reads CASSQGRSGGETQYF. The CDR3, as DNA: TGCGCCAGCAGCCAAGGGCGGTCAGGGGGAGAGACCCAGTACTTC. The genes are TRBV4-1 and TRBJ2-5, with 7 bases lining up with TRBD1. V was pared by 1 base and J by 4 bases, with 6 bases of the junction left unmatched. The germline V gene encodes CDR1 MGHRA and CDR2 YSYEKL. The CDR3 totals 15 residues.

This clonotype was recorded a few times. The genes are TRBV20-1 and TRBJ1-3; D is unresolved. The CDR3 consists of 16 residues. Germline V gene data show CDR1 as DFQATT and CDR2 as SNEGSKA (reference sequence). The germline V and J ends were trimmed by 1 base and 4 bases, with 17 bases remaining between them. Here the CDR3 reads CSARARAGSLGNTIYF. The CDR3 region has the DNA TGCAGTGCTAGAGCCCGGGCCGGGAGCTTAGGAAACACCATATATTTT.

Concerning this clonotype: One base away lies a much larger clone, so this may be a sequencing read error. The gene calls are TRBV10-1 and TRBJ2-7; 7 bases align to TRBD1. The J call may be incorrect, as the DNA end agrees better with TRBJ2-1. CDR1 WNHNN and CDR2 SYGVQD come from the germline V gene (reference sequence). CDR3 size: 14 residues. CDR3 amino acids: CASSERTGYYEQFF. CDR3 in DNA: TGCGCCAGCAGTGAACGGACAGGATACTACGAGCAGTTCTTC.